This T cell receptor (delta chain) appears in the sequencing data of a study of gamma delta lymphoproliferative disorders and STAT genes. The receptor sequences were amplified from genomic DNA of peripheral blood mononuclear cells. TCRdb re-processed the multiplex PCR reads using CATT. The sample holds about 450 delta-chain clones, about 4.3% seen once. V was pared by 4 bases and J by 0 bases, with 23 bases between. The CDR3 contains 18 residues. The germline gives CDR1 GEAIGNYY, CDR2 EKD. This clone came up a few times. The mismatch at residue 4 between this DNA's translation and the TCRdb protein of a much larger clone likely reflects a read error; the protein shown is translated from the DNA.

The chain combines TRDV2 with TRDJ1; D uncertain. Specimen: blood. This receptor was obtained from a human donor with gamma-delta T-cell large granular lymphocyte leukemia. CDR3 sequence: CACETVETGSEYTDKLIF. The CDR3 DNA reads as TGTGCCTGTGAGACCGTGGAGACCGGGTCTGAGTACACCGATAAACTCATCTTT.